A single sample is the source of the 13 T cell receptor beta chains below, sequenced in a study of blood T cell repertoires in COVID-19. Profiling relied on immunoSEQ multiplex PCR, and the TCRdb table lists in-frame clones only, not all of them. The table shows around 130,000 clones, with roughly 80% occurring only once. The sequencing input was peripheral blood. These receptor sequences come from a human donor in a cohort sampled during active COVID-19.

This clone was counted a few times. The J gene is TRBJ1-2, the V gene TRBV5-4; TRBD1 aligns across 8 bases. Germline lookup yields CDR1 SGHNT and CDR2 YYREEE (reference sequence). The ends lost 4 bases at V and 3 bases at J; junction bases unmatched: 8. The CDR3 is 15 residues long. The CDR3 nucleotides read TGTGCCAGCAGCAAGCAGGGGGCAAAGGACTATGGCTACACCTTC. Its translation is CASSKQGAKDYGYTF.

This chain joins TRBV3-1 (or the pseudogene TRBV3-2) and TRBJ2-7; 8 nucleotides align to TRBD2. The CDR3 is 16 residues long. The J segment lost 3 bases and the V segment lost 3 bases, leaving 10 bases of the junction unmatched. Germline V gene lookup returns CDR1 LGHDT and CDR2 YNNKEL (reference sequence). The CDR3 DNA follows: TGTGCCAGCAGCCACCCGGGAGGGCGGGGGTACTACGAGCAGTACTTC. Translating it yields CASSHPGGRGYYEQYF.

The rearrangement uses TRBV6-5 and TRBJ1-2, with TRBD1 matching 9 bases. The CDR3 is made up of 13 amino acids. Unmatched junction bases numbered 7, after V lost 6 bases and J lost 8 bases. Germline values: CDR1 MNHEY, CDR2 SVGAGI. As DNA, the CDR3 is TGTGCCAGCAGGCCCGGGACAGGGTCCGGCTACACCTTC. It is translated as CASRPGTGSGYTF.

The chain has TRBV7-8 and TRBJ2-7; 8 bases map to TRBD2. Germline CDR1 SGHVS, CDR2 FQNEAQ. The CDR3 length is 15 residues. Germline trimming cut 3 bases from V and 9 bases from J; bases unmatched to any gene: 13. CDR3 in DNA: TGTGCCAGCAGCTTCGGAACAGGTTCCGGGGGGGCGCAGTACTTC. Protein: CASSFGTGSGGAQYF.

This sequence joins TRBV6-5 and TRBJ2-7, with 9 bases fitting TRBD2. The germline V gene has CDR1 MNHEY and CDR2 SVGAGI. With V trimmed by 6 bases and J by 0 bases, 6 bases remained unmatched. The CDR3 is made up of 15 amino acids. CDR3 nucleotide sequence: TGTGCCAGCAGGGTTAGCGGGGGCCTCTCCTACGAGCAGTACTTC. This translates into CASRVSGGLSYEQYF.

This sequence joins TRBV6-5 and TRBJ1-6; a possible D gene is TRBD1 (6 bases). The ends were cut back, 2 bases at V and 6 bases at J, with 11 bases in the middle. This CDR3 is 15 amino acids long. Germline V gene sequence: CDR1 MNHEY, CDR2 SVGAGI. The DNA of the CDR3 is TGTGCCAGCAGTTACGGACAGAGGGCTAATTCACCCCTCCACTTT. Residues: CASSYGQRANSPLHF.

This clone was counted only a few times. The chain combines TRBV12-3 or TRBV12-4 with TRBJ1-2, with TRBD1 matching 7 bases. The CDR3 runs 13 residues. The V segment lost 5 bases and the J segment 6 bases; nucleotides outside the gene matches: 6. CDR3: CASSLTGYHGYTF. The CDR3 nucleotides read TGTGCCAGCAGTCTGACAGGGTATCATGGCTACACCTTC.

This clone appeared once. The J gene is TRBJ1-1, the V gene TRBV20-1; no clear D gene. This CDR3 spans 11 amino acids. The germline gives CDR1 DFQATT, CDR2 SNEGSKA (reference sequence). CDR3 DNA sequence: TGCACCCCCCACCGGGACACTGAAGCTTTCTTT. Residues: CTPHRDTEAFF.

This sequence joins TRBV10-3 and TRBJ2-1; 11 bases align to TRBD2. Germline V CDR1 and CDR2: ENHRY, SYGVKD. V gave up 7 bases and J gave up 7 bases; unmatched junction bases: 9. The CDR3 runs to 15 residues. The CDR3: CAITMTSGDLNEQFF. The DNA for the CDR3 is TGTGCCATCACCATGACTAGCGGGGATTTGAATGAGCAGTTCTTC.

This rearrangement joins TRBV18 to TRBJ1-5, with TRBD1 identical over 7 bases. This CDR3 region has 15 residues. V trimming: 3 bases; J trimming: 1 base; junction bases outside the gene matches: 3. In germline, CDR1 is KGHSH, CDR2 LQKENI. As DNA, the CDR3 is TGTGCCAGCTCACCGACAGGGCGAAGCAATCAGCCCCAGCATTTT. The encoded protein is CASSPTGRSNQPQHF.

J is TRBJ2-7 and V is TRBV7-2; weak D call: TRBD1 (6 bases). V was clipped by 2 bases and J by 2 bases, with 10 bases between them. This CDR3 has 14 residues. In germline, CDR1 is SGHTA, CDR2 FQGNSA. CDR3 in DNA: TGTGCCAGCAGCTTAATCGGGACACCCTACGAGCAGTACTTC. Translating it yields CASSLIGTPYEQYF.

CDR3 region: CASRAGGVEQYF. DNA for the CDR3: TGTGCCAGCAGAGCGGGGGGGGTCGAGCAGTACTTC. The chain carries TRBV2 and TRBJ2-7; TRBD2 agrees at 10 bases. Germline loops: CDR1 SNHLY, CDR2 FYNNEI. There are 12 residues in the CDR3. V was pared by 6 bases and J by 6 bases, with 2 bases of the junction left unmatched.

CDR3 sequence: CASSITSDSYNEQFF. The CDR3 bases are TGTGCCAGTAGTATAACTAGCGATTCCTACAATGAGCAGTTCTTC. The genes are TRBV19 and TRBJ2-1; 7 bases line up with TRBD2. The trim removed 2 bases at V and 1 base at J, leaving 2 bases unmatched. Per germline, CDR1 LNHDA and CDR2 SQIVND (reference sequence). The CDR3 extends over 15 amino acids.